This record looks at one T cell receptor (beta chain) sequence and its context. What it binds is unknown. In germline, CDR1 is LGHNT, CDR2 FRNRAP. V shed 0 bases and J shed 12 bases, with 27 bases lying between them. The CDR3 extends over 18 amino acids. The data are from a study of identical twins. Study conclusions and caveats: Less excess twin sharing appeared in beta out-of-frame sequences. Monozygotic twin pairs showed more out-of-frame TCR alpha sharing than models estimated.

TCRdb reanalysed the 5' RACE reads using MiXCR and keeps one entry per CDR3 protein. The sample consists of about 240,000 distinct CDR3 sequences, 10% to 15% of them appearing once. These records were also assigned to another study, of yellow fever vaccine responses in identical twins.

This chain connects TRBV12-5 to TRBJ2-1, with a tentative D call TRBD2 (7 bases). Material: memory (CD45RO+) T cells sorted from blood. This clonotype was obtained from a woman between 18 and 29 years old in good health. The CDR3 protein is CASGLVIGGGHTFAGQFF. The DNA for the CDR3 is TGTGCTAGTGGTTTGGTAATTGGCGGGGGACACACCTTCGCGGGGCAGTTCTTC.